This T cell receptor (beta chain) emerged from a study of blood T cells in healthy people across ages. A sample-barcoded 5' primer and a J-beta primer mix were used in a second PCR of roughly 6 to 11 cycles. One entry per CDR3 protein, called by TCRdb with MiXCR from the 5' RACE reads. The table shows 600,000 to 850,000 distinct CDR3 sequences, with about 40% occurring only once. The length of the CDR3 is 14 residues. Germline CDR1 SGDLS, CDR2 YYNGEE. Trimming pared 6 bases from V and 3 bases from J, leaving 10 bases between. Sequencing input: blood. This TCR derives from an older woman in good health. The V and J genes are TRBV9 and TRBJ2-6; D call uncertain. CDR3 in DNA: TGTGCCAGCAACGTGGGGATTGGGGCCAACGTCCTGACTTTC. This codes for CASNVGIGANVLTF.